These 10 T cell receptor beta chains were sequenced from one sample in a study of molecular identifiers for immune sequencing clone quantification. TCRdb recomputed calls from the PCR reads with MiXCR, one row per CDR3 protein. Of about half a million distinct CDR3 sequences listed, 25% are singletons. Sequencing input: naive CD8+ T cells from blood, with Jurkat cell RNA spiked in. The subset: FACS-sorted CD8+CD4-CCR7+CD45RA+ naive T cells. All receptors derive from a human donor in good health. Some libraries in this study had Jurkat cell RNA spiked in.

Ten or more counts support this clonotype. The rearrangement uses TRBV27 and TRBJ1-5; tentatively, D is TRBD1 (6 bases). Between the trimmed V and J ends, which lost 3 bases and 6 bases, there was a span of 9 bases. CDR1 and CDR2 (germline): MNHEY, SMNVEV (reference sequence). This CDR3 is built from 13 residues. The CDR3 here is CASSLGGSQPQHF. The CDR3 coding sequence is TGTGCCAGCAGTTTGGGGGGCTCTCAGCCCCAGCATTTT.

J is TRBJ2-5 and V is TRBV4-3; tentatively, D is TRBD1 or TRBD2 (6 bases each). Trimming left V 4 bases short and J 9 bases short, with 24 bases between. The germline CDR1 and CDR2 sequences are LGHNA and YSLEER. The CDR3 sequence is 16 residues long. The CDR3 nucleotides are TGCGCCAGCAGCCCCTCCGAGGGGGGCGAATTCAGGGCCCAGTACTTC. Amino acid sequence: CASSPSEGGEFRAQYF.

The rearrangement joins TRBV30 to TRBJ1-2, with a weak D call TRBD1 (6 bases). Trimming cost V 3 bases and J 4 bases, with 15 bases left between them. Germline V gives CDR1 GTSNPN, CDR2 SVGIG (reference sequence). The CDR3 contains 14 residues. This CDR3 is CAWSATGLSYGYTF. CDR3 bases: TGTGCCTGGAGCGCCACAGGGTTGAGCTATGGCTACACCTTC.

Notes on this clonotype: Since a much larger clone is just one base distant, this may be a read error. V gene TRBV30 combines with J gene TRBJ2-1, with D possibly matching TRBD2 (5 bases). From germline, CDR1 is GTSNPN and CDR2 SVGIG (reference sequence). The CDR3 sequence is 11 residues long. V dropped 8 bases and J dropped 6 bases, with 11 bases sitting between them. This CDR3 reads CARDEGNEQFF. CDR3 nucleotides: TGTGCCCGGGATGAGGGCAATGAGCAGTTCTTC.

This clonotype was counted at least ten times. This chain connects TRBV27 to TRBJ2-6; D is uncertain. Per the germline V gene, CDR1 is MNHEY and CDR2 is SMNVEV (reference sequence). V lost 6 bases, J lost 2 bases, and 5 bases lay in between. There are 13 residues in the CDR3. CDR3 bases: TGTGCCAGCAGGCCTGCTGGGGCCAACGTCCTGACTTTC. Its translation is CASRPAGANVLTF.

This clonotype came up many times. The chain uses TRBV7-9 and TRBJ1-2; TRBD1 matches at 7 bases. CDR1 is SEHNR and CDR2 is FQNEAQ in the germline V gene (reference sequence). Trimming cost V 5 bases and J 7 bases; bases outside gene matches: 7. The CDR3 runs 13 residues. CDR3 nucleotide sequence: TGTGCCAGCAGCCCAGGGACAGTACCTGGCTACACCTTC. This gives the protein CASSPGTVPGYTF.

The V gene is TRBV12-3 or TRBV12-4, the J gene TRBJ1-2; D remains unclear. V shed 8 bases and J shed 9 bases, with 13 bases lying between them. The CDR3 is made up of 11 amino acids. In DNA, the CDR3 is TGTGCCAGCGCTAGAGGGAATAGCTACACCTTC. Translated, it gives CASARGNSYTF.

This clonotype was seen more than once but under ten times. The chain employs TRBV27 and TRBJ2-2; 7 nucleotides match TRBD1. CDR3 length: 13 amino acids. Trimming removed 4 bases from V and 5 bases from J; junction bases left unmatched: 1. CDR1 and CDR2 from the germline V gene are MNHEY and SMNVEV (reference sequence). The CDR3 bases are TGTGCCAGCAGTTGGGGACAGACCGGGGAGCTGTTTTTT. The encoded protein is CASSWGQTGELFF.

This chain joins TRBV5-8 and TRBJ1-1; D unclear. From germline, CDR1 is SGHTS and CDR2 YDEGEE. The CDR3 consists of 11 residues. Trimming removed 2 bases from V and 8 bases from J, with 7 bases in between. The CDR3 is CASSFMGEAFF. Written as DNA, the CDR3 is TGTGCCAGCAGCTTTATGGGGGAAGCTTTCTTT.

This clonotype was recorded at least ten times. The chain joins TRBV6-1 to TRBJ2-3; D not resolved. The CDR3 is made up of 12 amino acids. V was clipped by 6 bases and J by 3 bases, with 7 bases between them. Germline CDR1 and CDR2: MNHNS and SASEGT. CDR3 nucleotides: TGTGCCAGCAGCCCCTTTACAGATACGCAGTATTTT. It encodes CASSPFTDTQYF.